This TCR beta chain was profiled in a study of cytomegalovirus exposure and HLA in healthy donors (TCRdb year 2017). For the study in its entirety: A later analysis indicated that the 130 or so validation repertoires were generated on the platform also employed for the 700 or so repertoires of the first cohort. To predict cytomegalovirus infection status, the study brought together high-throughput TCR immunosequencing, statistical association of individual TCRs with disease status, and machine learning. Along with the roughly 670-subject first cohort, a separate validation cohort of over a hundred different subjects was used. The study was designed to test whether signatures of past pathogen exposure could be identified by cataloging public T cell receptors. Overall results and qualifications from the work: The authors suggested that the approach could potentially be generalized to other disease states and immunological phenotypes. Subsequent analysis determined that TCRs grouped into clusters in the first cohort also showed a tendency toward co-occurrence across the 120 or so validation repertoires, and roughly 94% of cluster scores exceeded 0. The study gave a list of roughly 150 TCR beta chains associated with cytomegalovirus. In vitro tests confirmed that a few of the cytomegalovirus-associated TCR beta chains recognize cytomegalovirus antigens. While some public TCRs were present in many individuals, most TCR sequences turned up only very rarely across donors. A later analysis had no HLA typing for the validation cohort, so co-occurrence there was scored across all 110 or so repertoires. The classifier was reported to diagnose cytomegalovirus status with high specificity and sensitivity in both the original cohort and the validation cohort.

The donors were included in the validation cohort of over a hundred subjects, a group kept apart from the roughly 730-subject first cohort. Relative to germline, V is missing 5 bases and J is missing 4 bases, with 6 bases of the junction outside any gene match. CDR1 SNHLY and CDR2 FYNNEI were looked up in the germline V gene. The CDR3 holds 14 amino acids from the cysteine to the phenylalanine. CDR3 DNA is the only sequence kept; it has 42 bases, read in frame from the first base. Receptors were amplified or captured by the immunoSEQ multiplex PCR assay. In the original analysis: To diagnose cytomegalovirus status from the catalog of TCR beta chain sequences, a statistical classification framework was built. The clones in this table, taken by TCRdb from immuneACCESS, are in-frame only. Not every clone is retained; where verified, under half of the shortfall comes from an unresolved V gene, and the cause of the rest is unknown. Clone size and V and J calls were adopted from that table, with D and trimming inferred from the DNA. For this sample the table gives about 71,000 clones, of which approximately 93% were detected only once. The ten largest clones capture around 1.5% of the sample.

As regards this clone: Its antigen is still unknown. There are no base qualities to consult, and no much larger clone falls within one base.

The sample was PBMCs. Recombination connected TRBV2 to TRBJ2-3, with 7 bases in between that match TRBD1. The clonotype was recovered from a young man in good health and CMV-seropositive. The sequenced DNA: TGTGCCAGCAGTTCCGGGACAGCGGCAGATACGCAGTATTTT. It codes for CASSSGTAADTQYF.